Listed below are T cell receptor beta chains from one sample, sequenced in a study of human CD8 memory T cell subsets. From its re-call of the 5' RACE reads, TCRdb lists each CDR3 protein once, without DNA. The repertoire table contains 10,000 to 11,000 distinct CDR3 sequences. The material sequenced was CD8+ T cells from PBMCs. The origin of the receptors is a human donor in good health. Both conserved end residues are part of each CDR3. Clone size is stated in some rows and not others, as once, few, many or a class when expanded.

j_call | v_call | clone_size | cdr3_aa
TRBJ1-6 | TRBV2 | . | CASSGQGLSSPLHF
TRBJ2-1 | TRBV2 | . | CASRGNTEQFF
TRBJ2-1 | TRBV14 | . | CASSQVYLTRDGDEQFF
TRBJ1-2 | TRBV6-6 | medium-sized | CASSPDRASYTF
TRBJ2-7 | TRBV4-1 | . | CASSQSGGISYEQYF
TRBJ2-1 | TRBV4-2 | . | CASSQDEGSGDEQFF
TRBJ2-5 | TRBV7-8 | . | CASSLTGGHGSETQYF
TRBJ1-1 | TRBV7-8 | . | CASSSGAGITEAFF
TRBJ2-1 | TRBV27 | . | CASSRGNEQFF
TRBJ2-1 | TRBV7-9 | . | CASSLEAGARSEQFF
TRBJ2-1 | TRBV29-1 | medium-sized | CSAGKASGRAPNEQFF
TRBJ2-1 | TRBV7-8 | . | CASRTTGNPYNEQFF
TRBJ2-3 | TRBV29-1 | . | CSVEDQYSTSTDTQYF
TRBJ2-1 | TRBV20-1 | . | CSASSSVTYNEQFF
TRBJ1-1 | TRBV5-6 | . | CASSRRDGNTEAFF
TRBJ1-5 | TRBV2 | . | CASRRTAANQPQHF
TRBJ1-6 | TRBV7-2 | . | CASSYDEGRPLHF
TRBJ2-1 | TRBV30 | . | CAWNPLAGLGEQFF
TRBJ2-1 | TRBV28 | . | CASSNDRGSNHEQFF
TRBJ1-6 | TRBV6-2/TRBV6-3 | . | CASSYAEPQDYGSPLHF
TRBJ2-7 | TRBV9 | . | CASSAWTGSSYEQYF
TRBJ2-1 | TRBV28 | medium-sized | CASSLGGGEQFF
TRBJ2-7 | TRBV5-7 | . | CASSLRPSSYEQYF
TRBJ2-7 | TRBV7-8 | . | CASSLEAGNSYEQYF
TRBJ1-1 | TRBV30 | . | CACTPGQGVNTEAFF
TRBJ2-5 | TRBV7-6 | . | CASSPSATRQETQYF
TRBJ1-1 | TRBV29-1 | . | CSVLPQGTEAFF
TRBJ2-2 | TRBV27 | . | CASTNHEGRGTGELFF
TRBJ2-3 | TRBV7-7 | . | CASSLWIADTQYF
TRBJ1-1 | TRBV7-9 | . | CASSFTGASDTEAFF
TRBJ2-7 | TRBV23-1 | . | CASSQIILFDYEQYF
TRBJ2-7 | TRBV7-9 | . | CASSLVQGAAEQYF
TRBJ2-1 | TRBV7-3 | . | CASSSPRGEQFF
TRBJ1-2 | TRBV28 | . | CASSFLGTELANYGYTF
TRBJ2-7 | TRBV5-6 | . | CASSSVAGASYEQYF